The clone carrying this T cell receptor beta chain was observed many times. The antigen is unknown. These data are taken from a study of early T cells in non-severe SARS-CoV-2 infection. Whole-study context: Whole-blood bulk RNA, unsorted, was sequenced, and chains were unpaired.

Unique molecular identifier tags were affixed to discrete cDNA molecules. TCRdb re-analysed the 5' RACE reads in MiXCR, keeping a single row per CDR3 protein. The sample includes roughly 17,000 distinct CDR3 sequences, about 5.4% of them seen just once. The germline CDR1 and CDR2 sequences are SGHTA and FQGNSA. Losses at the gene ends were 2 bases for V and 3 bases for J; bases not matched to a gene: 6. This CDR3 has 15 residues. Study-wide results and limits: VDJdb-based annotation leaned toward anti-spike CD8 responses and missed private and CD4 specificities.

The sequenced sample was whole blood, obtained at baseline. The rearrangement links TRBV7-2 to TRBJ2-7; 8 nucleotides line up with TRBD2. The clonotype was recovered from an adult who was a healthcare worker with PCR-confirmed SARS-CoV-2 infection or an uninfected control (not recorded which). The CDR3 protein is CASSLMSGGIYEQYF. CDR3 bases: TGTGCCAGCAGCTTAATGAGCGGGGGTATCTACGAGCAGTACTTC.